The 22 T cell receptor beta chains reported below all come from one sample, sequenced in a study of shared clonotypes between healthy human individuals. Profiling relied on immunoSEQ multiplex PCR, and the TCRdb table lists in-frame clones only, not all of them. This sample yields more than 550,000 clones, of which 90% are seen a single time; about 33% belongs to the top ten. What was sequenced was memory CD8+ T cells from PBMCs. The subset: CD45RO+ cells pooled with CCR7-negative TemRA cells. These receptors originate from a young man in good health. Some clones in this sample may be carry-over from other donors' samples.

The CDR3 loop is CASSLDREGAEQYF. In DNA, the CDR3 is TGCGCCAGCAGCCTTGACAGGGAGGGGGCAGAGCAGTACTTC. The rearrangement links TRBV4-1 to TRBJ2-7; D possibly uses TRBD1 or TRBD2 (7 bases each). Looked up from germline, CDR1 is MGHRA and CDR2 is YSYEKL. CDR3 size: 14 residues. The ends were cut back, 4 bases at V and 7 bases at J, with 17 bases in the middle.

The chain is built from TRBV18 and TRBJ2-3; 10 bases line up with TRBD2. The CDR3 covers 16 residues. J lost 2 bases, V lost 8 bases, and 10 bases had no gene match. The germline V gene has CDR1 KGHSH and CDR2 LQKENI. The CDR3 spells CASPPRTSGYTDTQYF. DNA for the CDR3: TGTGCCAGCCCGCCTCGGACTAGCGGATACACAGATACGCAGTATTTT.

The V call is TRBV11-2, the J call TRBJ1-6; D not resolved. This CDR3 is 16 amino acids long. V lost 1 base and J 0 bases, leaving 7 bases between the germline ends. Germline V gene sequence: CDR1 SGHAT, CDR2 FQNNGV. For the CDR3, the DNA is TGTGCCAGCAGCTTAGTACGGAGCTCCTATAATTCACCCCTCCACTTT. Translation: CASSLVRSSYNSPLHF.

This chain connects TRBV28 to TRBJ2-3, with TRBD1 identical over 8 bases. The CDR3 is 18 residues long. Germline lookup yields CDR1 MDHEN and CDR2 SYDVKM. Trimming took 0 bases from V and 1 from J; bases not matched to a gene: 9. The CDR3 is CASSLWTGDESGTDTQYF. The CDR3 DNA reads as TGTGCCAGCAGTTTATGGACAGGGGACGAATCGGGCACAGATACGCAGTATTTT. Drawing the rest from reference TRBV28 and TRBJ2-3, the complete variable domain is DVKVTQSSRYLVKRTGEKVFLECVQDMDHENMFWYRQDPGLGLRLIYFSYDVKMKEKGDIPEGYSVSREKKERFSLILESASTNQTSMYLCASSLWTGDESGTDTQYFGPGTRLTVL.

The chain is built from TRBV27 and TRBJ2-1, with TRBD2 matching 8 bases. This CDR3 region has 11 residues. J lost 7 bases, V lost 11 bases, and 4 bases had no gene match. Germline CDR1 is MNHEY and CDR2 is SMNVEV (reference sequence). The CDR3 DNA reads as TGTGCCGCGGGGGGCTGGAATGAGCAGTTCTTC. It codes for CAAGGWNEQFF.

V and J are TRBV4-1 and TRBJ2-7; tentative D call: TRBD2 (6 bases). The CDR3 loop spans 16 amino acids. Germline CDR1 MGHRA, CDR2 YSYEKL. V was trimmed by 1 base and J by 3 bases, leaving 16 bases between them. This CDR3 reads CASSQASGTHLYEQYF. CDR3 nucleotide sequence: TGCGCCAGCAGCCAAGCTTCCGGGACTCACCTCTACGAGCAGTACTTC.

V and J are TRBV19 and TRBJ2-7; 7 bases map to TRBD1. The CDR3 sequence is 13 residues long. Germline V gives CDR1 LNHDA, CDR2 SQIVND (reference sequence). V shed 5 bases, J shed 4 bases, and the junction held 5 bases outside the gene matches. For the CDR3, the DNA is TGTGCCAGTAGTGAACAGGGGATTTACGAGCAGTACTTC. This encodes CASSEQGIYEQYF.

The V gene is TRBV4-1, the J gene TRBJ2-7; 9 bases are shared with TRBD2. The CDR3 extends over 15 amino acids. With 1 base clipped from V and 5 bases from J, the junction kept 6 bases outside the gene matches. Germline values: CDR1 MGHRA, CDR2 YSYEKL. In DNA, the CDR3 is TGCGCCAGCAGCCAAGGGGTAGCGGGAGTCAACGAGCAGTACTTC. Its translation is CASSQGVAGVNEQYF.

This chain links TRBV11-2 with TRBJ1-2; no definite D call. V was clipped by 2 bases and J by 1 base, with 11 bases between them. The CDR3 length is 15 residues. Germline lookup yields CDR1 SGHAT and CDR2 FQNNGV. The CDR3 bases are TGTGCCAGCAGCTTAAACACTGAGGGTAACTATGGCTACACCTTC. Translated: CASSLNTEGNYGYTF. The full variable domain, its missing parts supplied by reference TRBV11-2 and TRBJ1-2, is EAGVAQSPRYKIIEKRQSVAFWCNPISGHATLYWYQQILGQGPKLLIQFQNNGVVDDSQLPKDRFSAERLKGVDSTLKIQPAKLEDSAVYLCASSLNTEGNYGYTFGSGTRLTVV.

The CDR3 nucleotides read TGTGCCAGCAGTTACTCGACAGGGACCCACTACGAGCAGTACTTC. Its protein product is CASSYSTGTHYEQYF. This rearrangement joins TRBV6-6 to TRBJ2-7; 7 bases match TRBD1. The CDR3 has 15 amino acids. V trimming: 0 bases; J trimming: 3 bases; junction bases outside the gene matches: 5. CDR1 is MNHNY and CDR2 is SVGAGI in the germline V gene (reference sequence).

The gene calls are TRBV7-6 and TRBJ2-3, with TRBD2 identical over 14 bases. The length of the CDR3 is 18 residues. In germline, CDR1 is SGHVS, CDR2 FNYEAQ. The junction had 6 bases not matched to a gene; V was cut back by 2 bases and J by 2 bases. The CDR3 is CASSLWATSGRATDTQYF. CDR3 sequence (DNA): TGTGCCAGCAGCTTATGGGCGACTAGCGGGAGGGCCACAGATACGCAGTATTTT.

This clone was seen a single time. The rearrangement uses TRBV7-9 and TRBJ2-7, with D maybe TRBD2 (5 bases). Germline lookup yields CDR1 SEHNR and CDR2 FQNEAQ (reference sequence). V dropped 1 base and J dropped 3 bases, with 16 bases sitting between them. The CDR3 runs to 16 residues. The CDR3 spells CASSLGRLSNYYEQYF. The DNA for the CDR3 is TGTGCCAGCAGCTTAGGTCGACTATCCAACTACTACGAGCAGTACTTC.

This chain joins TRBV4-1 and TRBJ1-5; D uncertain. The germline CDR1 and CDR2 sequences are MGHRA and YSYEKL. Trimming left V 4 bases short and J 4 bases short, with 8 bases between. This CDR3 has 13 residues. The CDR3 nucleotides are TGCGCCAGCAGCCCCCTAACTAATCAGCCCCAGCATTTT. Protein product: CASSPLTNQPQHF.

J is TRBJ1-3 and V is TRBV10-1; tentatively, D is TRBD1 (5 bases). In germline, CDR1 is WNHNN, CDR2 SYGVQD (reference sequence). This CDR3 has 14 amino acids. V gave up 3 bases and J gave up 2 bases, with 8 bases separating them. CDR3 nucleotides: TGCGCCAGCAGTGAAGGGGCACCTGGAAACACCATATATTTT. Translated, it gives CASSEGAPGNTIYF.

V gene TRBV5-4 combines with J gene TRBJ1-5; a possible D gene is TRBD1 (6 bases). The CDR3 has 16 amino acids. Trimming left V 4 bases short and J 2 bases short, with 16 bases between. The germline CDR1 and CDR2 sequences are SGHNT and YYREEE (reference sequence). The CDR3 reads CASSDRDNAGNQPQHF. The DNA for the CDR3 is TGTGCCAGCAGCGACCGGGACAACGCCGGCAATCAGCCCCAGCATTTT.

This clone was picked up a small number of times. The chain is built from TRBV4-1 and TRBJ2-7; the D gene is possibly TRBD2 (5 bases). Trimming shortened V by 0 bases and J by 5 bases, and 11 bases separated the two germline ends. This CDR3 spans 14 amino acids. Germline CDR1 MGHRA, CDR2 YSYEKL. This chain's CDR3 is CASSQDSVSHEQYF. The DNA for the CDR3 is TGCGCCAGCAGCCAAGATAGCGTGAGCCACGAGCAGTACTTC.

V and J are TRBV27 and TRBJ2-7; the D gene is possibly TRBD1 (6 bases). Trimming took off 3 bases at V and 0 bases at J, with 12 bases between the two ends. The CDR3 has 15 amino acids. CDR1 MNHEY and CDR2 SMNVEV come from the germline V gene (reference sequence). The CDR3 here is CASSFTWTDSYEQYF. Written as DNA, the CDR3 is TGTGCCAGCAGTTTCACTTGGACAGACTCCTACGAGCAGTACTTC.

About this clone itself: The same CDR3 also results from other DNA sequences found in this sample. The gene calls are TRBV7-3 and TRBJ2-1, with D perhaps matching TRBD2 (5 bases). The germline V gene encodes CDR1 SGHTA and CDR2 FQGTGA. V was pared by 2 bases and J by 2 bases, with 10 bases between. The CDR3 consists of 15 residues. The CDR3 region is CASSLAGGAYNEQFF. The CDR3 nucleotides read TGTGCCAGCAGCTTAGCGGGTGGGGCCTACAATGAGCAGTTCTTC. Full variable domain (rest looked up from reference TRBV7-3 and TRBJ2-1): GAGVSQTPSNKVTEKGKYVELRCDPISGHTALYWYRQSLGQGPEFLIYFQGTGAADDSGLPNDRFFAVRPEGSVSTLKIQRTERGDSAVYLCASSLAGGAYNEQFFGPGTRLTVL.

This chain uses TRBV7-2 with TRBJ2-7; a weak D match, TRBD2 (5 bases). CDR1 is SGHTA, CDR2 FQGNSA, per germline. The CDR3 has 14 amino acids. V lost 1 base and J lost 1, with 8 bases in between. In DNA, the CDR3 is TGTGCCAGCAGCTTAGGCACTAGATCCTACGAGCAGTACTTC. It yields the protein CASSLGTRSYEQYF.

The chain has TRBV7-2 and TRBJ2-7, with D possibly being TRBD1 or TRBD2 (7 bases each). The CDR3 sequence is 15 residues long. Per germline, CDR1 SGHTA and CDR2 FQGNSA. Trimming removed 5 bases at V and 6 bases at J, with 20 bases between. The CDR3 is CASSLRGGIRAEQYF. CDR3 sequence (DNA): TGTGCCAGCAGCCTCAGGGGGGGGATCCGAGCCGAGCAGTACTTC.

The CDR3 DNA reads as TGTGCCAGCAGCTTGGCAGAGACCGGGGAGCTGTTTTTT. Its protein product is CASSLAETGELFF. The chain has TRBV7-3 and TRBJ2-2; D unclear. V dropped 3 bases and J dropped 5 bases, with 7 bases sitting between them. The CDR3 has 13 amino acids. CDR1 and CDR2 from the germline V gene are SGHTA and FQGTGA.

The chain carries TRBV5-6 and TRBJ2-1, with D unclear. The CDR3 is 16 residues long. Deletions cut 4 bases from V and 6 bases from J, with 20 bases between. CDR1 is SGHDT and CDR2 is YYEEEE in the germline V gene. The CDR3 is CASSAFLGGGSNEQFF. CDR3 bases: TGTGCCAGCAGCGCCTTCCTCGGTGGTGGATCCAATGAGCAGTTCTTC.